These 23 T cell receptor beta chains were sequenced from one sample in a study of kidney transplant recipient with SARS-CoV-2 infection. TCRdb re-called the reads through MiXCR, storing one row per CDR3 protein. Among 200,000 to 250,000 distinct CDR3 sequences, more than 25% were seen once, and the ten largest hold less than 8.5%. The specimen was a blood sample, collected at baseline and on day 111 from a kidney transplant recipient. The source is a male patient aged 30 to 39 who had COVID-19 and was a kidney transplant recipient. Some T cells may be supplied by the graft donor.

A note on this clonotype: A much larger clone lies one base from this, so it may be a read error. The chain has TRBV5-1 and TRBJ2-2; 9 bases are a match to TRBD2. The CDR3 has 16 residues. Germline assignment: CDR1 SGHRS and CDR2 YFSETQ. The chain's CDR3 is CASTTGGRAPIGEPFF. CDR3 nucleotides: TGCGCCAGCACAACGGGCGGGAGGGCCCCTATCGGGGAGCCGTTTTTT.

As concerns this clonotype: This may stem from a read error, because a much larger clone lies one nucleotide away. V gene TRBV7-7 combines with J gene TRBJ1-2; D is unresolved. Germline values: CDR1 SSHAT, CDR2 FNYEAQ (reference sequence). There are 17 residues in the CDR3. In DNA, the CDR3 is TGTGCCGGCAGCCCGGGTTGTAAGTGCCGAAAGACCTATGGCTACACCTTC. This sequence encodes CAGSPGCKCRKTYGYTF.

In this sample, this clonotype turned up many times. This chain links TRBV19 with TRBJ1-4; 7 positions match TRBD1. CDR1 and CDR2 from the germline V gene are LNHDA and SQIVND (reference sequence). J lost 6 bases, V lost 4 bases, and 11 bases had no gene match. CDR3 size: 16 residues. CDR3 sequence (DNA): TGTGCCAGTAGTACCTCCTTGACAGGGTCAGATGAAAAACTGTTTTTT. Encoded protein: CASSTSLTGSDEKLFF.

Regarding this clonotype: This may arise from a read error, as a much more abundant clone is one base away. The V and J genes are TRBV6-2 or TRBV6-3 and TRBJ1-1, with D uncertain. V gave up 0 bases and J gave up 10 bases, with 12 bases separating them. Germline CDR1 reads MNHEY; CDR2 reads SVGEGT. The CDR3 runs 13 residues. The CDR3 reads CASSYSNIRGAFF. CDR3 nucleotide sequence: TGTGCCAGCAGTTACTCGAATATCCGGGGAGCTTTCTTT.

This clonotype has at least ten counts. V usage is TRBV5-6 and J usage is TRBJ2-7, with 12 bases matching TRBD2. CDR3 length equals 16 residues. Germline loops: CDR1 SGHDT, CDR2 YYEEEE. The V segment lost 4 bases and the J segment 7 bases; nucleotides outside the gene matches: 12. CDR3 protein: CASSARTSGVPGEQYV. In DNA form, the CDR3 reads TGTGCCAGCAGCGCGCGGACTAGCGGGGTACCCGGGGAGCAGTACGTC.

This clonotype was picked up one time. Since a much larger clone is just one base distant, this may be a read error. This chain's CDR3 is CASGNQGRNTGELLF. CDR3 coding DNA: TGTGCCAGCGGGAACCAGGGGCGAAACACCGGGGAGCTGCTTTTT. The J gene is TRBJ2-2, the V gene TRBV6-4; perhaps TRBD1 as D (6 bases). The CDR3 runs 15 residues. In germline, CDR1 is MRHNA, CDR2 SNTAGT.

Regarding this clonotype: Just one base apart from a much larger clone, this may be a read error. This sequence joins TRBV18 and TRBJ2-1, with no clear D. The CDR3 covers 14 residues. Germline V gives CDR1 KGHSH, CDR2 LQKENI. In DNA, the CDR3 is TGTGCCGGCTCACAGCGTTCCTCCTACAATGAGCAGTTCTTC. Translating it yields CAGSQRSSYNEQFF.

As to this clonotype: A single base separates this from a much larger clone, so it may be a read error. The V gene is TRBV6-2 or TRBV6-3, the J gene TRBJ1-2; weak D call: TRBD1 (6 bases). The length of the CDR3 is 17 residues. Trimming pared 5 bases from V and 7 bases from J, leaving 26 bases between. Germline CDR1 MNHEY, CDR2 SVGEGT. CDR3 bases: TGTGCCAGCAGTGAGGGACACTGCATCGGAAAGACCTGTGGCTACACCTTC. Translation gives CASSEGHCIGKTCGYTF.

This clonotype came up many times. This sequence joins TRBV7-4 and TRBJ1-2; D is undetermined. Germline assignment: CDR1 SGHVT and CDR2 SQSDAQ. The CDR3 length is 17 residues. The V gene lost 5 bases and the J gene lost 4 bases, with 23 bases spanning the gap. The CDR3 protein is CASSPRPSARKTYGYTF. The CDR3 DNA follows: TGTGCCAGCAGCCCTAGACCTTCAGCTCGAAAGACCTATGGCTACACCTTC.

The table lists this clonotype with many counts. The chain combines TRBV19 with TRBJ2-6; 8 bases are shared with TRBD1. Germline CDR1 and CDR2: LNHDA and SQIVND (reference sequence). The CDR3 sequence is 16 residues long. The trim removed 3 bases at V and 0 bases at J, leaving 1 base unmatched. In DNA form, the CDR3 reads TGTGCCAGTAGTATCACAGGGGGCTCTGGGGCCAACGTCCTGACTTTC. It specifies CASSITGGSGANVLTF.

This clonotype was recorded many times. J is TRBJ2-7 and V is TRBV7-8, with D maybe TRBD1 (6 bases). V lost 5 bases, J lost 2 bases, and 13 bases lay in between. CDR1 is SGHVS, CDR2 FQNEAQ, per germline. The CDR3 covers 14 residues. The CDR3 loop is CASSLRRDTYEQYF. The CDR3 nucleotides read TGTGCCAGCAGCCTAAGACGGGACACCTACGAGCAGTACTTC. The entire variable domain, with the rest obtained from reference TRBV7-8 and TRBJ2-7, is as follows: GAGVSQSPRYKVAKRGQDVALRCDPISGHVSLFWYQQALGQGPEFLTYFQNEAQLDKSGLPSDRFFAERPEGSVSTLKIQRTQQEDSAVYLCASSLRRDTYEQYFGPGTRLTVT.

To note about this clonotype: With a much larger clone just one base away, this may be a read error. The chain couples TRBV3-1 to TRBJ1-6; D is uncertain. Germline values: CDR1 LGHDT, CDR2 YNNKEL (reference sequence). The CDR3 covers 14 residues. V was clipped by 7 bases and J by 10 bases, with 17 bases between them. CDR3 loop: CASTPGEAGSPLHF. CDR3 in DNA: TGTGCCAGCACCCCGGGAGAGGCGGGCTCACCCCTCCACTTT. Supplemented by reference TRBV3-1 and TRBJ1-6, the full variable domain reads DTAVSQTPKYLVTQMGNDKSIKCEQNLGHDTMYWYKQDSKKFLKIMFSYNNKELIINETVPNRFSPKSPDKAHLNLHINSLELGDSAVYFCASTPGEAGSPLHFGNGTRLTVT.

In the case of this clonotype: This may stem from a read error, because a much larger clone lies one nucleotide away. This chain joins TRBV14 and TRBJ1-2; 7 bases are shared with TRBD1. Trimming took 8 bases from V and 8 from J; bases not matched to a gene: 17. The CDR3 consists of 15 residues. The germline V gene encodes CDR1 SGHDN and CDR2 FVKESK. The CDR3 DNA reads TGTGCCAGCGGCCTCCTTCGGGACAGTATTCAGGGCTACACCTTC. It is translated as CASGLLRDSIQGYTF.

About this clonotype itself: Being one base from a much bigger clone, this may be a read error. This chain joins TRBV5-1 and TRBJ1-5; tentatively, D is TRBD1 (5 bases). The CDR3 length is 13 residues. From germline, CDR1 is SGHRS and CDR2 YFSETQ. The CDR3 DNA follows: TGCGCCTGCAGCCCAGAGGGGTCTCAGCCCCAGCATTTT. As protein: CACSPEGSQPQHF. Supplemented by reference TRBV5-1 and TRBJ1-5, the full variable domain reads KAGVTQTPRYLIKTRGQQVTLSCSPISGHRSVSWYQQTPGQGLQFLFEYFSETQRNKGNFPGRFSGRQFSNSRSEMNVSTLELGDSALYLCACSPEGSQPQHFGDGTRLSIL.

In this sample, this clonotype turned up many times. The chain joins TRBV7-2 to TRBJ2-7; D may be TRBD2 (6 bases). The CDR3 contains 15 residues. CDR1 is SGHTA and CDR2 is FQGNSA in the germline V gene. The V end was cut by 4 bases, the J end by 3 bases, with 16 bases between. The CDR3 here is CASSSIAANYYEQYF. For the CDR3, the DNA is TGTGCCAGCAGCTCTATAGCGGCAAACTACTACGAGCAGTACTTC.

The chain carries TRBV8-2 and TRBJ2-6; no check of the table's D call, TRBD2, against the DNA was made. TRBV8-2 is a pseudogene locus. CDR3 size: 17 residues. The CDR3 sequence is CGDSVRITQSRANVLTF. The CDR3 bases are TGTGGCGATAGCGTCAGGATAACACAAAGTCGGGCCAACGTCCTGACTTTC.

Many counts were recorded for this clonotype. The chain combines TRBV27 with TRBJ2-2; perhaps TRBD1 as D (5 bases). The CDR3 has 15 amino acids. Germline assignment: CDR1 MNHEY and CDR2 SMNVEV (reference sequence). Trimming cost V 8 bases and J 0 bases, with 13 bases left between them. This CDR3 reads CASSPRVTNTGELFF. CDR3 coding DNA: TGTGCCAGCTCCCCCAGGGTTACGAACACCGGGGAGCTGTTTTTT.

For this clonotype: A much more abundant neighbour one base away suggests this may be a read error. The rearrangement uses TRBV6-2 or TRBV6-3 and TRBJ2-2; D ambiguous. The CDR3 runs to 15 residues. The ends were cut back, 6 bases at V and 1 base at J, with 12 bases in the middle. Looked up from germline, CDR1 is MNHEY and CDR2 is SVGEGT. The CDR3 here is CASRGWIVNTGELFF. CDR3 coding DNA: TGTGCCAGCAGGGGGTGGATAGTGAACACCGGGGAGCTGTTTTTT.

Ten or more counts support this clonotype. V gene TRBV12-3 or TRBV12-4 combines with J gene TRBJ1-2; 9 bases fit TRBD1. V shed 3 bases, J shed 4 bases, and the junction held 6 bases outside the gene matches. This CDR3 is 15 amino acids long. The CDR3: CASSFYSDRGYGYTF. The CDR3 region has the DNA TGTGCCAGCAGTTTTTATTCGGACAGGGGCTATGGCTACACCTTC.

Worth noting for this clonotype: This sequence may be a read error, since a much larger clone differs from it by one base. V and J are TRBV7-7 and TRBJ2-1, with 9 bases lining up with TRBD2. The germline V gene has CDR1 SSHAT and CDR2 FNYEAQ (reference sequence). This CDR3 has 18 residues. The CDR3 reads CASSLNPEGPAGGNEQFF. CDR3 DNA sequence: TGTGCTAGCAGCCTCAACCCGGAGGGACCAGCGGGAGGTAATGAGCAGTTCTTC. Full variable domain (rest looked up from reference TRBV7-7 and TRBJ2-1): GAGVSQSPRYKVTKRGQDVTLRCDPISSHATLYWYQQALGQGPEFLTYFNYEAQPDKSGLPSDRFSAERPEGSISTLTIQRTEQRDSAMYRCASSLNPEGPAGGNEQFFGPGTRLTVL.

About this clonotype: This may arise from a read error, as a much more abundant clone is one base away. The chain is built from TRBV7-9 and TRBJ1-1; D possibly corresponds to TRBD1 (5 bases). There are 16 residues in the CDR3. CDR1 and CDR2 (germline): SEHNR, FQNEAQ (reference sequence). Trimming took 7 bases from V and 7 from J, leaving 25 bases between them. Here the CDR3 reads CASTHGLGTYRFEAFF. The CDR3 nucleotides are TGTGCCAGCACCCACGGCCTGGGGACTTACAGATTTGAAGCTTTCTTT.

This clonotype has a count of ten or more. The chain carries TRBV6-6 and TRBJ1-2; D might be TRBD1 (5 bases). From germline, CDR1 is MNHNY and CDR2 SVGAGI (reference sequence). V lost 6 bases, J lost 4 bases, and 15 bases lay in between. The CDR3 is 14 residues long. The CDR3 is CASSSDTAAYGYTF. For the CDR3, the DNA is TGTGCCAGCAGCTCGGACACGGCGGCCTATGGCTACACCTTC.

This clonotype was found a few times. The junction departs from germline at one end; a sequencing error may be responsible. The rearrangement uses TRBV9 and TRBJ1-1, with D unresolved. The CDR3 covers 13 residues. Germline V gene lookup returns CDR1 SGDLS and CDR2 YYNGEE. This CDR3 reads CASSVAVNAEAFF. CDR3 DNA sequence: TGTGCCAGCAGCGTAGCGGTGAACGCTGAAGCTTTCTTT. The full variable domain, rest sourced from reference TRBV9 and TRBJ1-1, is DSGVTQTPKHLITATGQRVTLRCSPRSGDLSVYWYQQSLDQGLQFLIQYYNGEERAKGNILERFSAQQFPDLHSELNLSSLELGDSALYFCASSVAVNAEAFFGQGTRLTVV.